What follows are 9 T cell receptor beta chains derived from one specimen sequenced in a study of T-cell reconstitution after alpha-beta-depleted transplantation in children. TCRbeta library preparation incorporated unique molecular identifiers. From the PCR reads, TCRdb called clonotypes with MiXCR, one entry per CDR3 protein. The sample lists about 500,000 distinct CDR3 sequences; more than 9.5% were seen once. Here the sequenced sample was PBMCs, mostly from graft donor cells, taken 180 days after TCRalphabeta/CD19-depleted stem cell transplant. The receptors here all came from a female patient younger than 10 who had a stem cell transplant for aplastic anemia, so the T cells may come from the graft donor.

This rearrangement joins TRBV19 to TRBJ2-1; 8 positions match TRBD2. This CDR3 contains 18 residues. Germline V gene data show CDR1 as LNHDA and CDR2 as SQIVND (reference sequence). Trimming at V came to 7 bases and at J to 0 bases, leaving 14 bases not matched to a gene. The CDR3 sequence is CASTFGRTSPSSYNEQFF. The CDR3 DNA reads TGTGCCAGTACCTTCGGCCGGACTAGCCCGAGCTCCTACAATGAGCAGTTCTTC.

The chain recombines TRBV29-1 with TRBJ1-2, with 10 bases matching TRBD1. Germline CDR1 and CDR2: SQVTM and ANQGSEA. V shed 7 bases, J shed 2 bases, and the junction held 4 bases outside the gene matches. This CDR3 contains 13 residues. CDR3 nucleotides: TGCAGCGCCGAGGGACAGGGGAACTATGGCTACACCTTC. This sequence encodes CSAEGQGNYGYTF.

V is TRBV7-9 and J is TRBJ2-1; 9 bases match TRBD2. Trimming at V came to 1 base and at J to 14 bases, leaving 15 bases not matched to a gene. The CDR3 covers 16 residues. Germline V gene data show CDR1 as SEHNR and CDR2 as FQNEAQ (reference sequence). The CDR3 here is CASSLVTLAGFLKEFF. CDR3 in DNA: TGTGCCAGCAGCTTAGTAACCCTAGCGGGATTTCTAAAGGAGTTCTTC. Full variable domain (missing parts from reference TRBV7-9 and TRBJ2-1): DTGVSQNPRHKITKRGQNVTFRCDPISEHNRLYWYRQTLGQGPEFLTYFQNEAQLEKSRLLSDRFSAERPKGSFSTLEIQRTEQGDSAMYLCASSLVTLAGFLKEFFGPGTRLTVL.

This clonotype was detected many times. The rearrangement uses TRBV27 and TRBJ2-1; 11 bases map to TRBD2. The CDR3 has 15 amino acids. The V and J ends lost 5 bases and 6 bases, in that order; junction bases with no gene match: 6. In germline, CDR1 is MNHEY, CDR2 SMNVEV (reference sequence). CDR3 DNA: TGTGCCAGCAGTCCCCTAGCGGGAGGTCCCAATGAGCAGTTCTTC. Its translation: CASSPLAGGPNEQFF.

The chain is built from TRBV7-2 and TRBJ2-6; possibly TRBD1 for D (6 bases). The CDR3 covers 17 residues. CDR1 SGHTA and CDR2 FQGNSA come from the germline V gene. The V and J ends lost 4 bases and 2 bases respectively, with 15 bases between them. The CDR3 DNA reads TGTGCCAGCAGCTCGCCCTACCACAGGGCTGGGGCCAACGTCCTGACTTTC. It translates to CASSSPYHRAGANVLTF.

This clonotype has just one count. The rearrangement joins TRBV4-3 to TRBJ1-5, with D possibly being TRBD1 (6 bases). V was cut by 0 bases and J by 1 base, with 7 bases left in between. The CDR3 totals 15 residues. Per the germline V gene, CDR1 is LGHNA and CDR2 is YSLEER. CDR3 in amino acids: CASSQEDRSNQPQHF. DNA of the CDR3: TGCGCCAGCAGCCAAGAGGACAGAAGCAATCAGCCCCAGCATTTT.

The genes are TRBV27 and TRBJ1-1; 10 positions agree with TRBD1. The ends lost 5 bases at V and 1 base at J; junction bases unmatched: 13. The CDR3 has 18 amino acids. CDR1 is MNHEY and CDR2 is SMNVEV in the germline V gene (reference sequence). Here the CDR3 reads CASSHSTGGGGWNTEAFF. The CDR3 DNA reads TGTGCCAGCAGTCACTCGACAGGGGGCGGGGGGTGGAACACTGAAGCTTTCTTT.

This clonotype was counted between two and nine times. The CDR3 DNA sequence: TGTGCCAGCAGGGAGACAGGCACCACCGGGGAGCTGTTTTTT. Protein product: CASRETGTTGELFF. This chain uses TRBV12-3 or TRBV12-4 with TRBJ2-2; a weak D match, TRBD1 (6 bases). The CDR3 length is 14 residues. V lost 6 bases and J lost 4, with 12 bases in between.

The gene calls are TRBV10-2 and TRBJ2-5; 10 bases agree with TRBD1. Germline-derived CDR1 and CDR2 are WSHSY and SAAADI. The CDR3 sequence is 14 residues long. After removal of 5 bases from V and 6 bases from J, the junction contained 6 bases not matched to a gene. The CDR3: CASSLGQGRQTQYF. The CDR3 DNA sequence: TGCGCCAGCAGTCTGGGACAGGGGAGGCAGACCCAGTACTTC.